The rows below give T cell receptor beta chains drawn from one sample of a study of beta chain features in type 1 diabetes. Libraries were prepared by immunoSEQ multiplex PCR; TCRdb keeps only in-frame clonotypes and omits some of them. In the table there are 200,000 to 250,000 clones, over 65% of which are singletons. The sample taken for sequencing was naive CD4+ T cells from blood. The receptors were sampled from a man aged 25 to 45 in good health. The CDR3 runs from the conserved cysteine through the conserved F or W. The order of the fields is J gene, D gene, V gene, clone size, CDR3 protein, CDR3 DNA. D genes are given only for firm matches. A clone size is listed for some rows: how often the clone was seen (once, few, many), or a class if it is expanded.

>TRBJ2-3|NA|TRBV15|NA
CATSTQTSTNTQYF
TGTGCCACCAGCACTCAGACTAGTACGAATACGCAGTATTTT
>TRBJ2-5|NA|TRBV30|few
CAWSVGLRETQYF
TGTGCCTGGAGCGTTGGGTTGAGGGAGACCCAGTACTTC
>TRBJ2-7|TRBD1|TRBV18|once
CASSPRQGVTEQYF
TGTGCCAGCTCACCGAGACAGGGAGTGACCGAGCAGTACTTC
>TRBJ2-3|NA|TRBV5-1|NA
CASSSGQGADTQYF
TGCGCCAGCAGCTCGGGGCAGGGTGCAGATACGCAGTATTTT
>TRBJ1-5|TRBD1|TRBV6-5|NA
CASSRQGGEQPQHF
TGTGCCAGCAGTAGACAGGGAGGTGAGCAGCCCCAGCATTTT
>TRBJ2-7|TRBD2|TRBV5-4|NA
CASSPTRGGSYEQYF
TGTGCCAGCAGCCCTACCCGCGGGGGCTCCTACGAGCAGTACTTC
>TRBJ1-2|NA|TRBV4-2|NA
CASSQAGQSYGYTF
TGTGCCAGCAGCCAAGCCGGACAATCCTATGGCTACACCTTC
>TRBJ1-1|NA|TRBV18|NA
CASSQLGLEWAFF
TGTGCCAGCTCACAACTCGGACTCGAATGGGCTTTCTTT
>TRBJ2-7|NA|TRBV28|NA
CASSLRQGEQYF
TGTGCCAGCAGTCTACGGCAGGGCGAGCAGTACTTC
>TRBJ1-1|TRBD1|TRBV29-1|once
CSVPDRLNTEAFF
TGCAGCGTCCCGGACAGGCTGAACACTGAAGCTTTCTTT
>TRBJ2-1|TRBD2|TRBV7-2|NA
CASSRTAGGPYNEQFF
TGTGCCAGCAGCCGTACAGCGGGAGGACCCTACAATGAGCAGTTCTTC
>TRBJ1-1|TRBD1|TRBV11-2|NA
CASSSIRQGEVEAFF
TGTGCCAGCAGCTCAATCCGACAGGGGGAGGTTGAAGCTTTCTTT
>TRBJ1-2|NA|TRBV30|NA
CAWFRNYGYTF
TGTGCCTGGTTCAGGAACTATGGCTACACCTTC
>TRBJ2-3|NA|TRBV11-2|NA
CASSFQPPHTDTQYF
TGTGCCAGCAGCTTTCAGCCACCTCACACAGATACGCAGTATTTT
>TRBJ1-5|NA|TRBV30|few
CAWMSGAGNQPQHF
TGTGCCTGGATGAGTGGAGCGGGCAATCAGCCCCAGCATTTT
>TRBJ2-2|NA|TRBV11-2|NA
CASSSGRNTGELFF
TGTGCCAGCAGCTCGGGACGGAACACCGGGGAGCTGTTTTTT
>TRBJ2-5|NA|TRBV30|few
CAWSSDSRGRETQYF
TGTGCCTGGAGTTCGGACTCCCGAGGACGGGAGACCCAGTACTTC
>TRBJ2-2|TRBD1|TRBV7-2|NA
CASSLGQGGSGELFF
TGTGCCAGCAGTCTCGGACAGGGTGGCAGCGGGGAGCTGTTTTTT
>TRBJ2-3|NA|TRBV5-1|NA
CASSLGDTQYF
TGCGCCAGCAGCTTGGGAGATACGCAGTATTTT
>TRBJ2-2|TRBD1|TRBV29-1|NA
CSGVDRANTGELFF
TGCAGCGGTGTGGACAGGGCGAACACCGGGGAGCTGTTTTTT
>TRBJ2-7|NA|TRBV30|NA
CAWRRGLSSYEQYF
TGTGCCTGGAGGAGGGGCCTGAGCTCCTACGAGCAGTACTTC
>TRBJ2-3|NA|TRBV29-1|NA
CSVERQSVGTDTQYF
TGCAGCGTTGAGCGGCAGTCAGTGGGCACAGATACGCAGTATTTT
>TRBJ2-4|TRBD2|TRBV4-1|NA
CASSQAGTSGNIQYF
TGCGCCAGCAGCCAGGCCGGGACTAGCGGAAACATTCAGTACTTC
>TRBJ2-2|NA|TRBV30|few
CAWRSWGNTGELFF
TGTGCCTGGAGATCCTGGGGGAACACCGGGGAGCTGTTTTTT
>TRBJ2-7|TRBD2|TRBV29-1|NA
CSVEDRGGQYF
TGCAGCGTTGAAGATCGGGGGGGACAGTACTTC
>TRBJ2-5|NA|TRBV28|NA
CASSLGGMAKETQYF
TGTGCCAGCAGTTTGGGCGGGATGGCGAAAGAGACCCAGTACTTC
>TRBJ2-1|NA|TRBV6-7|NA
CASSNRQTTLYNEQFF
TGTGCCAGCAGTAACCGACAGACCACACTCTACAATGAGCAGTTCTTC
>TRBJ2-7|NA|TRBV7-2|NA
CASSLERNYEQYF
TGTGCCAGCAGCTTAGAGCGGAACTACGAGCAGTACTTC
>TRBJ2-7|TRBD2|TRBV23-1|NA
CASTSGRLAGVYEQYF
TGCGCCAGCACCTCAGGTAGACTAGCGGGAGTCTACGAGCAGTACTTC
>TRBJ2-7|NA|TRBV16|NA
CASSSALREQYF
TGTGCCAGCAGCTCTGCGCTTCGCGAGCAGTACTTC
>TRBJ2-3|TRBD2|TRBV5-1|NA
CASSLSAGVFDTQYF
TGCGCCAGCAGCTTGTCGGCGGGAGTATTTGATACGCAGTATTTT
>TRBJ2-1|NA|TRBV29-1|NA
CSVERTFNEQFF
TGCAGCGTTGAACGGACTTTCAATGAGCAGTTCTTC
>TRBJ2-1|TRBD1|TRBV7-6|NA
CASSPRDSYNEQFF
TGTGCCAGCAGCCCCCGGGACAGCTACAATGAGCAGTTCTTC
>TRBJ2-7|TRBD2|TRBV19|NA
CASSLLAGPSYEQYF
TGTGCCAGTAGTTTACTAGCGGGCCCTTCCTACGAGCAGTACTTC
>TRBJ2-3|TRBD2|TRBV15|NA
CATSRAGGNTDTQYF
TGTGCCACCAGCAGAGCGGGAGGGAATACAGATACGCAGTATTTT
>TRBJ1-2|TRBD1|TRBV20-1|NA
CSAKRTGGYTF
TGCAGTGCTAAACGGACAGGTGGCTACACCTTC
>TRBJ1-1|NA|TRBV2|NA
CASSTPEDTEAFF
TGTGCCAGCAGTACACCCGAGGACACTGAAGCTTTCTTT
>TRBJ2-3|NA|TRBV30|NA
CAWSVKGTDTQYF
TGTGCCTGGAGTGTTAAGGGAACAGATACGCAGTATTTT
>TRBJ1-1|NA|TRBV29-1|NA
CSVNRHQGGTEAFF
TGCAGCGTCAACCGTCATCAAGGCGGCACTGAAGCTTTCTTT
>TRBJ2-1|NA|TRBV7-8|NA
CASSLMDSPYNEQFF
TGTGCCAGCAGCTTGATGGATTCTCCGTACAATGAGCAGTTCTTC